A selection of T cell receptor beta chains follows, all from one sample in a study of blood T cell repertoires in COVID-19. The assay was immunoSEQ multiplex PCR, and TCRdb's table has in-frame clones only and misses some. This sample has about 43,000 clones; roughly 80% occur once, and the top ten carry around 2.5%. The specimen was peripheral blood. Every receptor here comes from a woman aged 60-75 years with acute or convalescent COVID-19. CDR3s leave out the opening cysteine and the closing phenylalanine or tryptophan. The order of the fields is clone size, J gene, V gene, CDR3 protein. The size entry is marked missing in some rows and otherwise reads once, few, many or a size class.

>-|TRBJ2-7|TRBV7-9
ASSLENSGIYEQY
>-|TRBJ2-2|TRBV6-5
ASSHDRVTGELF
>once|TRBJ1-1|TRBV6-5
ASSYSGGLNTEAF
>-|TRBJ1-1|TRBV6-5
ASRGQVRTEAF
>-|TRBJ2-5|TRBV20-1
SASRVAGSQETQY
>-|TRBJ2-1|TRBV7-2
ASSLPGSGNEQF
>few|TRBJ2-2|TRBV9
ASSVAGVTGELF
>few|TRBJ1-5|TRBV28
ASSDARVYQPQH
>-|TRBJ2-7|TRBV7-8
ASRPGRGPTEQY
>-|TRBJ1-6|TRBV19
ASTPTGTANSPLH
>once|TRBJ2-1|TRBV4-1
ASSQRGQGTGEQF
>-|TRBJ1-1|TRBV19
ASSTRITEAF
>-|TRBJ1-2|TRBV18
ASSEGQGYGYT
>-|TRBJ1-5|TRBV10-3
AISEPGQGGYQPQH
>few|TRBJ1-5|TRBV27
ASSPRYDRDLNQPQH
>few|TRBJ1-1|TRBV18
ASSPRQELNTEAF
>-|TRBJ1-1|TRBV18
ASSTKQSPGTGGRNTEAF
>few|TRBJ2-7|TRBV28
ASRGSPSYEQY
>-|TRBJ2-3|TRBV3-1/TRBV3-2
ASSPDRVRNTDTQY
>-|TRBJ1-2|TRBV27
ASSFASSQGARGYT
>-|TRBJ2-1|TRBV15
ATSRGGPNYNEQF
>-|TRBJ1-1|TRBV7-8
ASSLGQMNTEAF
>-|TRBJ1-5|TRBV5-8
ASSQRQGASNQPQH
>-|TRBJ1-2|TRBV28
ASSLPDLDRFSGTGDPYGYT
>-|TRBJ1-2|TRBV28
ASSNSRGVWGDLNYGYT
>once|TRBJ1-2|TRBV30
AWSRQGGTFGYT
>-|TRBJ1-1|TRBV18
ASSQGQGVEAF